The T cell receptor beta chain described here comes from a study of CD8+CD57+ T cells in acquired aplastic anemia. Overall study: CD4+ and CD8+ cells, once sorted, gave DNA averaging roughly 3 ug. Study-wide points: The number of CD8+ CDR3 sequences shared by patients and controls was about 30.

Template material for TCR beta VDJ and CDR3 profiling consisted of genomic DNA. TCRdb recomputed calls from the reads with MiXCR, one row per CDR3 protein. Of 200,000 to 300,000 distinct CDR3 sequences in the sample, 70% to 85% are singletons; the top ten hold 42%. In regard to this clonotype: Its specificity is not known.

The authors sequenced patients whose flow cytometry had shown CD8+CD57+ cell expansion. No therapy was given to patients before blood sampling. The CDR3 consists of 14 residues. CDR1 and CDR2 from the germline V gene are SGHRS and YFSETQ. V was pared by 0 bases and J by 8 bases, with 4 bases of the junction left unmatched. This sequence joins TRBV5-1 and TRBJ1-4, with 7 bases identical to TRBD1. Sequenced: sorted CD4+, CD8+, or CD8+CD57+ T cells (not recorded which) from PBMCs. The receptor was derived from a human donor with aplastic anemia. CDR3 DNA sequence: TGCGCCAGCAGCTTGGGAGGGGGCCCCGAAAAACTGTTTTTT. Translated: CASSLGGGPEKLFF.